The present entry profiles one T cell receptor beta chain with its context. Its antigen is as yet unknown. CDR3 length: 16 amino acids. CDR1 and CDR2 from the germline V gene are SNHLY and FYNNEI. V was pared by 5 bases and J by 4 bases, with 10 bases of the junction left unmatched. Attachment of unique molecular identifiers to individual cDNA molecules was performed. From the 5' RACE reads, TCRdb called clonotypes with MiXCR, one entry per CDR3 protein. The sample shows approximately 49,000 distinct CDR3 sequences, roughly 10% of them seen only once. The sample comes from a study of early T cells in non-severe SARS-CoV-2 infection. Study in general: Sequencing was performed on bulk RNA from unsorted whole blood, leaving chains unpaired.

Regarding the study as a whole: Matching with VDJdb favored anti-spike CD8 responses (missing private and CD4 specificities).

Sequencing input: whole blood. The clonotype comes from an adult who was a healthcare worker with PCR-confirmed SARS-CoV-2 infection or an uninfected control (not recorded which). The chain employs TRBV2 and TRBJ2-1, with TRBD1 matching 8 bases. CDR3 in DNA: TGTGCCAGCAGTAGAATCGGGACAGGCGTTTACAATGAGCAGTTCTTC. It specifies CASSRIGTGVYNEQFF.